A selection of T cell receptor beta chains follows, all from one sample in a study of T cell repertoires in cytomegalovirus infection. Antigen specificity for these receptors is unknown. TCRdb re-called the reads with MiXCR, one entry per CDR3 protein. The table shows over 55,000 distinct CDR3 sequences, with around 20% occurring only once. The sequences come from CD8+ T cells from cultured PBMCs, collected from culture after CMV antigen stimulation. The receptors originated from a human donor in good health (CMV status not recorded). Some clones in this sample may be carry-over from other donors' samples. Each CDR3 is given with its conserved first and last residue. Each record gives: V gene, clone size, D gene, J gene, CDR3 DNA, CDR3 protein. D genes are given only for firm matches. Expanded clones get a size class; other rows say once, few or many, or leave the size out.

>TRBV7-9|-|-|TRBJ1-1
TGTGCCAGCAGCTTATCGCTTCTAAGGACTGAAGCTTTCTTT
CASSLSLLRTEAFF
>TRBV7-2|-|-|TRBJ2-5
TGTGCCAGCAGCTTAGCGCCGGGGTGGGAGACCCAGTACTTC
CASSLAPGWETQYF
>TRBV4-1|-|TRBD1|TRBJ1-2
TGCGCCAGCAGCCAAGACCGGACAGGGGGACATGGCTACACCTTC
CASSQDRTGGHGYTF
>TRBV7-8|-|TRBD1|TRBJ2-7
TGTGCCAGCAGCTCAGGGGGCTCTGGACTCCGTCGTTTTGGGCAGTACTTC
CASSSGGSGLRRFGQYF
>TRBV6-5|few|-|TRBJ1-6
TGTGCCAGTACAGGGTCCTATAATTCACCCCTCCACTTT
CASTGSYNSPLHF
>TRBV4-2|-|-|TRBJ2-2
TGTGCCAGCAGCCGCTCTATAGGGAACACCGGGGAGCTGTTTTTT
CASSRSIGNTGELFF
>TRBV7-8|-|-|TRBJ1-1
TGTGCCAGCAGCTTGAAGCGGGGTACTGAAGCTTTCTTT
CASSLKRGTEAFF
>TRBV7-6|-|-|TRBJ1-1
TGTGCCAGCAGCTTAGAGGCACACACTGAAGCTTTCTTT
CASSLEAHTEAFF
>TRBV28|many|-|TRBJ2-5
TGTGCCAGCAGTTTATTGGAGACCCAGTACTTC
CASSLLETQYF
>TRBV9|-|-|TRBJ2-1
TGTGCCAGCAGCCCCGGGGGCCCCCATGAGCAGTTCTTC
CASSPGGPHEQFF
>TRBV12-3/TRBV12-4|-|TRBD2|TRBJ2-3
TGTGCCATCGCGAATCCGGGACTAGGCTTAAGAGATACGCAGTATTTT
CAIANPGLGLRDTQYF
>TRBV7-9|-|-|TRBJ1-1
TGTGCCAGCAGCTTAGCGTTAGGATACTCTAACACTGAAGCTTTCTTT
CASSLALGYSNTEAFF
>TRBV7-6|-|-|TRBJ2-3
TGTGCCAGCAGCTTAGTACCAGGCACAGATACGCAGTATTTT
CASSLVPGTDTQYF
>TRBV12-3/TRBV12-4|few|-|TRBJ2-3
TGTGCCAGCAGTTTAGCTAGCAGAAGCACAGATACGCAGTATTTT
CASSLASRSTDTQYF
>TRBV4-3|-|TRBD1|TRBJ1-4
TGCGCCAGCAGCCAAGACACTGGGACGGACAGGGAGGAAGAGGTTGGCGAAAAACTGTTTTTT
CASSQDTGTDREEEVGEKLFF
>TRBV5-6|few|TRBD1|TRBJ2-5
TGTGCCAGCAGCTTGACCGGCCAGGGGGTAATGGAGACCCAGTACTTC
CASSLTGQGVMETQYF
>TRBV7-9|-|TRBD1|TRBJ2-5
TGTGCCAGCAGCCCGAGTACAGGGGAAGAGACCCAGTACTTC
CASSPSTGEETQYF
>TRBV4-3|-|-|TRBJ2-1
TGCGCCAGCAGCCAAGATCGGGTCGGCCTATACAATGAGCAGTTCTTC
CASSQDRVGLYNEQFF
>TRBV7-8|-|-|TRBJ1-1
TGTGCCAGCAGCTTATCAACGGACATCCTTGAAGCTTTCTTT
CASSLSTDILEAFF
>TRBV6-1|-|-|TRBJ1-5
TGTGCCAGCAGTGAATTCTGGGATAGCAATCAGCCCCAGCATTTT
CASSEFWDSNQPQHF
>TRBV12-5|-|-|TRBJ1-1
TGTGCTAGTGGATCCGGGACAACTGAAGCTTTCTTT
CASGSGTTEAFF
>TRBV10-3|-|TRBD1|TRBJ1-2
TGTGCCATCAGTGAGGCATGGGGACAGATCTATGGCTACACCTTC
CAISEAWGQIYGYTF
>TRBV7-8|few|-|TRBJ1-1
TGTGCCAGCAGCTTGGGACACAGGGACCGAGGGAACACTGAAGCTTTCTTT
CASSLGHRDRGNTEAFF
>TRBV27|-|-|TRBJ1-5
TGTGCCAGCAGTTTATCCGGGGTGGGCAATCAGCCCCAGCATTTT
CASSLSGVGNQPQHF
>TRBV27|few|-|TRBJ2-7
TGTGCCAGCAGCTCCCCTCCAGCCCCCCCTCGCGAGCAGTACTTC
CASSSPPAPPREQYF
>TRBV5-5|-|-|TRBJ2-3
TGTGCCAGCAGCTTAGGGGGGCGTCACACAGATACGCAGTATTTT
CASSLGGRHTDTQYF
>TRBV7-2|few|-|TRBJ2-5
TGTGCCAGCAGCTTAGAATGGGGTGGCGAGACCCAGTACTTC
CASSLEWGGETQYF
>TRBV4-1|few|-|TRBJ1-2
TGCGCCAGCAGCCAGGGGCTTAACTATGGCTACACCTTC
CASSQGLNYGYTF
>TRBV6-2/TRBV6-3|few|TRBD1|TRBJ1-1
TGTGCCAGCAGTTACGGTAACAGGGGGAACACTGAAGCTTTCTTT
CASSYGNRGNTEAFF
>TRBV7-2|few|TRBD1|TRBJ2-7
TGTGCCAGCTCTCCGGGACAGGGGATGAGCGAGCAGTACTTC
CASSPGQGMSEQYF
>TRBV4-1|-|-|TRBJ1-2
TGCGCCAGCAGCCCCGGGGACAACCTCGATAATGGCTACACCTTC
CASSPGDNLDNGYTF
>TRBV11-2|-|-|TRBJ2-1
TGTGCCAGCAGCTCCGCAAGGGCCGGGTACAATGAGCAGTTCTTC
CASSSARAGYNEQFF
>TRBV7-6|few|TRBD1|TRBJ1-2
TGTGCCAGCAGCGCGGACAGGGGCATATATGGCTACACCTTC
CASSADRGIYGYTF
>TRBV12-3/TRBV12-4|-|-|TRBJ2-1
TGTGCCAGCAGGCTTGCGGGAAAGCAGTTCTTC
CASRLAGKQFF
>TRBV5-1|many|TRBD1|TRBJ1-2
TGCGCCAGCAGCTTGGAGGGACAGGGAACGGATGGCTACACCTTC
CASSLEGQGTDGYTF
>TRBV7-8|few|-|TRBJ2-5
TGTGCCAGCAGAGTAACCCCGCTTGAGACCCAGTACTTC
CASRVTPLETQYF
>TRBV7-9|-|TRBD1|TRBJ2-7
TGTGCCAGCAGCTTGGGGACAGGGGCCTACGAGCAGTACTTC
CASSLGTGAYEQYF
>TRBV6-1|-|-|TRBJ1-5
TGTGCCAGCAGTGAAGGGAGAACAGACAATCAGCCCCAGCATTTT
CASSEGRTDNQPQHF
>TRBV7-7|few|-|TRBJ2-1
TGTGCCAGCAGCGAAGACACAGGTTCTCCCTACAATGAGCAGTTCTTC
CASSEDTGSPYNEQFF
>TRBV7-8|few|-|TRBJ1-4
TGTGCCAGCAGCCTCACCCCGGGGACCAATGAAAAACTGTTTTTT
CASSLTPGTNEKLFF
>TRBV28|-|TRBD2|TRBJ2-1
TGTGCCAGCAGTATACAGCGGGGGGTCTTCAATGAGCAGTTCTTC
CASSIQRGVFNEQFF
>TRBV7-9|-|-|TRBJ1-3
TGTGCCAGCAGGGGGGACACGGCGAGAAACACCATATATTTT
CASRGDTARNTIYF
>TRBV12-3/TRBV12-4|-|-|TRBJ1-1
TGTGCCAGCAGTTTCGGGTTGGGGACCACTGAAGCTTTCTTT
CASSFGLGTTEAFF